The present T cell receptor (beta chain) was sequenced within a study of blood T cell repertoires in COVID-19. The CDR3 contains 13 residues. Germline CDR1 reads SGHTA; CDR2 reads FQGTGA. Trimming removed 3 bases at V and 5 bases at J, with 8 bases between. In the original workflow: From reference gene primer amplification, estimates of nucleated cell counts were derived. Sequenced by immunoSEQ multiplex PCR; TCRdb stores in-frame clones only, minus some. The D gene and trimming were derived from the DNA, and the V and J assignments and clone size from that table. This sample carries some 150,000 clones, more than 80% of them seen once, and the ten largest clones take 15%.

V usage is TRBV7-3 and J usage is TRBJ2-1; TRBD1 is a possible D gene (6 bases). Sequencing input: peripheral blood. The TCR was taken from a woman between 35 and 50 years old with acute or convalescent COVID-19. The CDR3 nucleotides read TGTGCCAGCAGCTTTCGGACAGACAATGAGCAGTTCTTC. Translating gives CASSFRTDNEQFF.